This record looks at one T cell receptor beta chain sequence and its context. Its antigen remains undetermined. Base qualities are not recorded, but no much larger clone differs from it by a single base. The data were obtained in a study of T cell responses to AZD1222 COVID-19 vaccine (dated by TCRdb to the early 2020s). About the study as a whole: AZD1222 recipients with second doses at about 4 weeks or about 12 weeks were pooled, because spike-specific TCR depth and breadth did not differ between schedules. Trial participants were enrolled by age into 18-55, 56-69 and 70-plus year subgroups, with about 150, 27 and 61 TCR-sequenced participants respectively. A total of 230 to 250 trial participants underwent TCR sequencing, of whom some 210 received two doses of AZD1222 and about 25 received two doses of the MenACWY control vaccine.

The CDR3 regions of human TCRbeta chains were analyzed by immunosequencing. The study's own analysis went as follows. TCRs in the repertoires were compared against a reference library of SARS-CoV-2-specific TCRs that had been generated with the MIRA antigen-specificity platform. Breadth was defined as the fraction of unique TCRs that were SARS-CoV-2-associated, and depth was defined as the fraction of total T cells that were SARS-CoV-2-associated. Using the MIRA data, each spike-specific TCR was mapped to the spike region that the TCR reacts to and placed in a CD4 or CD8 class. Log10-transformed breadth and depth values were compared by one-way ANOVA with Sidak's multiple comparisons tests. The clones in this table, taken by TCRdb from immuneACCESS, are in-frame only. Not every clone is retained; where verified, under half of the shortfall comes from an unresolved V gene, and the cause of the rest is unknown. V and J calls plus clone size are reproduced from that table; the DNA served to infer D and trimming. A total of more than 95,000 clones appear in this sample, 75% to 95% of them only once. The top ten hold roughly 7.8% of the sample.

The intended sense of this specimen's time point label: baseline before first vaccination. Vaccinee samples were obtained from the UK trials COV001 and COV002, which included a single-blind randomized controlled phase 2/3 trial of AZD1222 (ChAdOx1 nCoV-19) in healthy adults. For TCRbeta chain sequencing, PBMC samples from trial participants were taken at day 0 and at day 28 after the second dose. General study outcomes and caveats: CD4 TCRs associated with the vaccine covered the entire spike protein, and the dominant responses were in regions 160-218 and 743-854. After two AZD1222 doses, both the breadth and the depth of spike-specific TCRs were significantly higher than at day 0 and than in MenACWY recipients. The 56-69-year group was small, and its depth increase did not reach significance, likely because of low power. No day 14 peak-response samples were available, so repertoires were characterized only after the peak T cell response. Participants were mostly white British and included more females than males, and it was suggested by the authors that clonal diversity may have been underestimated. Only five or six AZD1222 recipients were SARS-CoV-2 seropositive at baseline, limiting conclusions about previously exposed vaccinees. Nearly half of unique spike-specific TCRs reportedly recognized epitopes outside regions mutated in the B.1.351 and B.1.1.7 variants.

The V and J ends are trimmed by 2 bases and 5 bases, leaving 16 bases between them. Via the germline V gene, CDR1 is MDHEN and CDR2 SYDVKM. Spanning cysteine to phenylalanine, the CDR3 consists of 15 amino acids. CDR3 DNA only is kept here, 45 bases in frame from base 1. The chain joins TRBV28 to TRBJ2-7; no D segment can be confidently identified. The receptor's source is an adult in good health. Sequences were derived from peripheral blood, sampled on day 0 of AZD1222 vaccination. The CDR3 loop reads CASSLRARVRDEQYF. In nucleotide form, the sequence is TGTGCCAGCAGTTTACGAGCTCGGGTTCGGGACGAGCAGTACTTC.